Each of the 32 T cell receptor beta chains below was sequenced from the same sample in a study of T cell repertoires in cytomegalovirus infection. TCRdb independently ran MiXCR on the reads; one entry per CDR3 protein. Of some 200,000 distinct CDR3 sequences listed, about 20% were seen once; the top ten hold about 3%. The specimen was PBMCs. These receptors were collected from a human donor in good health (CMV status not recorded). Some clones in this sample may be carry-over from other donors' samples.

About this clonotype: A much larger clone is a single base away; this may be a read error. The chain combines TRBV7-8 with TRBJ1-6, with 9 bases fitting TRBD1. Germline values: CDR1 SGHVS, CDR2 FQNEAQ. The CDR3 runs to 14 residues. CDR3: CDSSADRGNSPLHF. The CDR3 DNA is TGTGACAGCAGCGCGGACAGGGGTAATTCACCCCTCCACTTT.

V gene TRBV6-4 combines with J gene TRBJ2-1; 8 positions agree with TRBD2. Germline V CDR1 and CDR2: MRHNA, SNTAGT. CDR3 length: 15 amino acids. With 0 bases clipped from V and 8 bases from J, the junction kept 6 bases outside the gene matches. The DNA for the CDR3 is TGTGCCAGCAGTGACTCACCCGGGAGGGTACATGAGCAGTTCTTC. This gives the protein CASSDSPGRVHEQFF.

The V call is TRBV20-1, the J call TRBJ2-3, with 10 bases lining up with TRBD2. CDR1 is DFQATT and CDR2 is SNEGSKA in the germline V gene (reference sequence). CDR3 size: 15 residues. The junction had 3 bases not matched to a gene; V was cut back by 3 bases and J by 0 bases. Here the CDR3 reads CSARTTSGSTDTQYF. CDR3 nucleotide sequence: TGCAGTGCTAGGACGACTAGCGGGAGCACAGATACGCAGTATTTT.

This clonotype came up a few times. The junction departs from germline at one end; a sequencing error may be responsible. This rearrangement joins TRBV19 to TRBJ2-5; TRBD1 aligns across 10 bases. Germline V gene data show CDR1 as LNHDA and CDR2 as SQIVND (reference sequence). The CDR3 extends over 14 amino acids. The CDR3 region has the DNA TGTGCCAGTAGTACGACAGGGGGCCAAAAGACCCAGTACTTC. Residues: CASSTTGGQKTQYF.

This clonotype was counted ten times or more. The gene calls are TRBV5-1 and TRBJ2-7, with D perhaps TRBD1 (5 bases). This CDR3 has 13 residues. The V gene lost 4 bases and the J gene lost 6 bases, with 14 bases spanning the gap. Germline CDR1 SGHRS, CDR2 YFSETQ. CDR3 sequence: CASSDRILIEQYF. The CDR3 region has the DNA TGCGCCAGCAGCGACAGAATCTTAATCGAGCAGTACTTC.

The J gene is TRBJ2-7, the V gene TRBV6-2 or TRBV6-3, with TRBD1 matching 8 bases. CDR1 and CDR2 (germline): MNHEY, SVGEGT. The CDR3 length is 12 residues. V shed 7 bases and J 5 bases; nucleotides not matched to a gene: 4. The chain's CDR3 is CASTDRGDEQYF. The CDR3 DNA sequence: TGTGCCAGCACAGACAGGGGTGACGAGCAGTACTTC.

This clonotype came up many times. V is TRBV7-9 and J is TRBJ2-1; D unclear. V lost 11 bases and J lost 1, with 6 bases in between. CDR1 is SEHNR, CDR2 FQNEAQ, per germline (reference sequence). CDR3 length equals 11 residues. CDR3 amino acids: CAGESYNEQFF. For the CDR3, the DNA is TGTGCCGGAGAATCCTACAATGAGCAGTTCTTC.

This clonotype was seen more than once but under ten times. The rearrangement joins TRBV28 to TRBJ1-2; the D is unclear. Trimming took off 4 bases at V and 8 bases at J, with 14 bases between the two ends. This CDR3 comprises 13 residues. Germline V gene sequence: CDR1 MDHEN, CDR2 SYDVKM. This CDR3 is CASSSLVSAGYTF. The CDR3 coding sequence is TGTGCCAGCAGTTCCCTGGTTAGTGCCGGCTACACCTTC.

The J gene is TRBJ2-7, the V gene TRBV28, with a weak D call TRBD1 (5 bases). Between the trimmed V and J ends, which lost 3 bases and 6 bases, there was a span of 15 bases. The germline CDR1 and CDR2 sequences are MDHEN and SYDVKM. The CDR3 runs to 14 residues. The CDR3 nucleotides are TGTGCCAGCAGTTTCGCGGCAGGGCTTAGCGAGCAGTACTTC. Translated: CASSFAAGLSEQYF. The full variable domain, its missing parts supplied by reference TRBV28 and TRBJ2-7, is DVKVTQSSRYLVKRTGEKVFLECVQDMDHENMFWYRQDPGLGLRLIYFSYDVKMKEKGDIPEGYSVSREKKERFSLILESASTNQTSMYLCASSFAAGLSEQYFGPGTRLTVT.

This clonotype was counted at least ten times. The chain couples TRBV4-3 to TRBJ2-7; D might be TRBD1 (6 bases). Trimming removed 0 bases from V and 11 bases from J, with 17 bases in between. Germline CDR1 is LGHNA and CDR2 is YSLEER. The CDR3 loop spans 14 amino acids. CDR3 nucleotides: TGCGCCAGCAGCCAAGAGCCAGGGGCCTATATGGAGTACTTC. Encoded protein: CASSQEPGAYMEYF.

This clonotype was seen many times. V is TRBV7-2 and J is TRBJ1-6, with TRBD1 matching 7 bases. V was clipped by 2 bases and J by 7 bases; unmatched bases: 5. CDR1 SGHTA and CDR2 FQGNSA come from the germline V gene. The CDR3 contains 15 residues. The CDR3 protein is CASSLLGQINSPLHF. The CDR3 region has the DNA TGTGCCAGCAGCTTATTGGGACAGATAAATTCACCCCTCCACTTT.

As to this clonotype: This may arise from a read error, as a much more abundant clone is one base away. The chain joins TRBV7-2 to TRBJ2-7, with D maybe TRBD2 (5 bases). Per germline, CDR1 SGHTA and CDR2 FQGNSA. The ends were cut back, 0 bases at V and 2 bases at J, with 11 bases in the middle. CDR3 length: 15 residues. The CDR3 DNA is TGTGCCAGCAGCTTAGCCTTTGCGACTACCTACGAGCAGTACTTC. Amino acid sequence: CASSLAFATTYEQYF.

This clonotype was seen many times. The chain joins TRBV11-2 to TRBJ1-1; D ambiguous. Germline V gives CDR1 SGHAT, CDR2 FQNNGV. This CDR3 has 13 amino acids. Trimming cost V 2 bases and J 1 base, with 5 bases left between them. The CDR3 loop is CASSLSENTEAFF. CDR3 coding DNA: TGTGCCAGCAGCTTAAGCGAGAACACTGAAGCTTTCTTT.

This clonotype showed up just a few times. The chain combines TRBV7-6 with TRBJ2-1; D tentatively reads TRBD1 or TRBD2 (5 bases each). The V gene's germline CDR1 is SGHVS and CDR2 FNYEAQ. The CDR3 totals 12 residues. V shed 4 bases and J shed 5 bases, with 6 bases lying between them. The CDR3 DNA reads as TGTGCCAGCAGCTCGGGGCACAATGAGCAGTTCTTC. This codes for CASSSGHNEQFF.

This clonotype was picked up a small number of times. The V gene is TRBV20-1, the J gene TRBJ2-7; no reliable D call. The CDR3 is made up of 14 amino acids. The V end was cut by 5 bases, the J end by 0 bases, with 14 bases between. CDR1 is DFQATT and CDR2 is SNEGSKA in the germline V gene (reference sequence). In nucleotides, the CDR3 is TGCAGTGCTCTGCCTAGACCCCCCTCCTACGAGCAGTACTTC. This encodes CSALPRPPSYEQYF.

The chain joins TRBV7-9 to TRBJ2-1; maybe TRBD1 (6 bases). CDR3 length equals 15 residues. From germline, CDR1 is SEHNR and CDR2 FQNEAQ (reference sequence). The V end lost 3 bases, the J end lost 2 bases, and 11 bases lay between the germline ends. In nucleotides, the CDR3 is TGTGCCAGCAGCTTGTTAGCAGGGGCCTACAATGAGCAGTTCTTC. Its translation: CASSLLAGAYNEQFF.

This clonotype was seen a handful of times. The rearrangement joins TRBV6-2 or TRBV6-3 to TRBJ2-7, with D possibly called TRBD1 or TRBD2 (6 bases each). The V end was cut by 1 base, the J end by 4 bases, with 11 bases between. The CDR3 runs to 14 residues. The germline V gene encodes CDR1 MNHEY and CDR2 SVGEGT. Here the CDR3 reads CASSYLGGQYEQYF. Here the CDR3 DNA reads TGTGCCAGCAGTTACTTGGGGGGCCAATACGAGCAGTACTTC.

This clonotype has ten or more counts. The CDR3 sequence: CASSPLGNNNEQFF. The CDR3 DNA is TGTGCCAGCAGCCCCCTAGGCAACAACAATGAGCAGTTCTTC. V usage is TRBV11-2 and J usage is TRBJ2-1; no clear D. V was shortened by 5 bases and J by 5 bases, with 13 bases between the two germline ends. This CDR3 comprises 14 residues. Germline assignment: CDR1 SGHAT and CDR2 FQNNGV.

This clonotype counts as medium-sized. This sequence joins TRBV7-2 and TRBJ2-7; D tentatively fits TRBD1 or TRBD2 (5 bases each). V lost 1 base to trimming and J lost 3 bases, with 13 bases between them. This CDR3 comprises 15 residues. Looked up from germline, CDR1 is SGHTA and CDR2 is FQGNSA. CDR3 DNA sequence: TGTGCCAGCAGCTTAGGGGACGGAGGACTCTACGAGCAGTACTTC. Protein sequence: CASSLGDGGLYEQYF.

J is TRBJ2-1 and V is TRBV6-2 or TRBV6-3, with TRBD2 matching 9 bases. The CDR3 loop spans 16 amino acids. The V and J ends lost 6 bases and 0 bases, in that order; junction bases with no gene match: 6. The germline V gene encodes CDR1 MNHEY and CDR2 SVGEGT. Here the CDR3 reads CASRGLREGSYNEQFF. The CDR3 DNA follows: TGTGCCAGCAGGGGGCTGCGGGAGGGCTCCTACAATGAGCAGTTCTTC.

This clonotype was recorded a few times. The chain carries TRBV2 and TRBJ2-7; D may be TRBD1 (5 bases). V lost 2 bases and J lost 3, with 17 bases in between. The V gene's germline CDR1 is SNHLY and CDR2 FYNNEI. CDR3 size: 16 residues. DNA for the CDR3: TGTGCCAGCAGTGAATATGGTGACAGCCTCTTCTACGAGCAGTACTTC. Amino acid sequence: CASSEYGDSLFYEQYF.

This clonotype has a count of ten or more. This chain connects TRBV7-8 to TRBJ2-1; D not resolved. Trimming left V 5 bases short and J 10 bases short, with 12 bases between. The germline V gene has CDR1 SGHVS and CDR2 FQNEAQ. The CDR3 loop spans 12 amino acids. The CDR3 coding sequence is TGTGCCAGCAGCAGATTTACGGAGGAGCAGTTCTTC. Translating gives CASSRFTEEQFF.

This clonotype was recorded at least ten times. The chain links TRBV7-8 to TRBJ2-7; the match to TRBD2 covers 9 bases. J lost 1 base, V lost 2 bases, and 9 bases had no gene match. The CDR3 runs to 17 residues. Germline V gene lookup returns CDR1 SGHVS and CDR2 FQNEAQ. The DNA for the CDR3 is TGTGCCAGCAGCTTAACAGCGGGGGGACCTTTTTCCTACGAGCAGTACTTC. Translation gives CASSLTAGGPFSYEQYF.

This rearrangement joins TRBV7-9 to TRBJ1-6; perhaps TRBD1 as D (5 bases). Germline CDR1 SEHNR, CDR2 FQNEAQ (reference sequence). The CDR3 contains 14 residues. Trimming removed 3 bases from V and 8 bases from J, with 11 bases in between. CDR3 nucleotides: TGTGCCAGCAGCTTTCACGGGGGAGATTCACCCCTCCACTTT. Protein: CASSFHGGDSPLHF.

Only a few counts were recorded for this clonotype. This chain joins TRBV28 and TRBJ2-3, with a weak D call TRBD2 (6 bases). The CDR3 runs 19 residues. The V gene lost 2 bases and the J gene lost 6 bases, with 27 bases spanning the gap. Germline assignment: CDR1 MDHEN and CDR2 SYDVKM. This chain's CDR3 is CASSLRRRDLSVNWDTQYF. CDR3 in DNA: TGTGCCAGCAGTTTACGTCGGCGGGACCTCAGCGTGAATTGGGATACGCAGTATTTT.

Only a few counts were recorded for this clonotype. The chain has TRBV7-3 and TRBJ2-3, with D uncertain. Germline loops: CDR1 SGHTA, CDR2 FQGTGA. The germline V and J ends were trimmed by 4 bases and 2 bases, with 7 bases remaining between them. The CDR3 is 13 residues long. The CDR3 DNA is TGTGCCAGCAGCTCAGGATCCACAGATACGCAGTATTTT. This sequence encodes CASSSGSTDTQYF.

CDR3: CASSLVGGDYGYTF. Written as DNA, the CDR3 is TGTGCCAGCAGTTTAGTCGGGGGAGACTATGGCTACACCTTC. V gene TRBV28 combines with J gene TRBJ1-2; maybe TRBD1 (5 bases). Germline loops: CDR1 MDHEN, CDR2 SYDVKM. This CDR3 is built from 14 residues. V was shortened by 2 bases and J by 3 bases, with 10 bases between the two germline ends.

This chain links TRBV18 with TRBJ1-5; 7 positions agree with TRBD1. CDR3 length equals 17 residues. Germline CDR1 and CDR2: KGHSH and LQKENI. The V and J ends lost 2 bases and 3 bases, in that order; junction bases with no gene match: 10. The CDR3 DNA follows: TGTGCCAGCTCACCAACGGGACAGACTACTTCCAATCAGCCCCAGCATTTT. The encoded protein is CASSPTGQTTSNQPQHF.

This clonotype has more than one count but fewer than ten. This sequence joins TRBV7-9 and TRBJ1-5; D gene unclear. The CDR3 is 14 residues long. V was trimmed by 5 bases and J by 5 bases, leaving 13 bases between them. From germline, CDR1 is SEHNR and CDR2 FQNEAQ (reference sequence). CDR3 nucleotides: TGTGCCAGCAGCGGAGGAGGGCCACATCAGCCCCAGCATTTT. Translation: CASSGGGPHQPQHF.

This clonotype was observed at least ten times. The chain carries TRBV28 and TRBJ1-2; 11 bases are shared with TRBD1. Germline CDR1 reads MDHEN; CDR2 reads SYDVKM. After removal of 2 bases from V and 4 bases from J, the junction contained 12 bases not matched to a gene. The CDR3 consists of 18 residues. CDR3 bases: TGTGCCAGCAGTTTACCCGGGACAGGGGGACCCGAAAGCTATGGCTACACCTTC. This codes for CASSLPGTGGPESYGYTF.

V gene TRBV6-5 combines with J gene TRBJ1-1, with TRBD1 matching over 7 bases. Germline loops: CDR1 MNHEY, CDR2 SVGAGI. Trimming took 0 bases from V and 7 from J; bases not matched to a gene: 2. The length of the CDR3 is 13 residues. The CDR3 sequence is CASSYSTGFEAFF. As DNA, the CDR3 is TGTGCCAGCAGTTACTCGACAGGGTTTGAAGCTTTCTTT.

The chain recombines TRBV11-2 with TRBJ2-3; 8 bases align to TRBD1. Looked up from germline, CDR1 is SGHAT and CDR2 is FQNNGV. The CDR3 is made up of 14 amino acids. J lost 5 bases, V lost 5 bases, and 6 bases had no gene match. The CDR3 is CASSPTGAGDTQYF. In DNA, the CDR3 is TGTGCCAGCAGCCCGACAGGGGCGGGAGATACGCAGTATTTT.